What follows are 21 T cell receptor beta chains derived from one specimen sequenced in a study of cytomegalovirus exposure and HLA in healthy donors. Clones were sequenced by immunoSEQ multiplex PCR, and TCRdb holds only the in-frame ones, with some missing. The sample carries 250,000 to 350,000 clones, approximately 90% recorded once. Material: PBMCs. Source of these receptors: a woman under 30 in good health and CMV-seronegative.

The CDR3, as DNA: TGTGCCAGCAGCATGGGATCTCTCTATAGCAATCAGCCCCAGCATTTT. Translation gives CASSMGSLYSNQPQHF. This chain connects TRBV5-8 to TRBJ1-5; D gene unclear. Germline assignment: CDR1 SGHTS and CDR2 YDEGEE. The CDR3 runs 16 residues. V was trimmed by 4 bases and J by 0 bases, leaving 14 bases between them.

The chain has TRBV14 and TRBJ2-7, with D possibly matching TRBD1 (6 bases). The CDR3 covers 13 residues. Trimming shortened V by 5 bases and J by 4 bases, and 12 bases separated the two germline ends. Per germline, CDR1 SGHDN and CDR2 FVKESK. The CDR3 coding sequence is TGTGCCAGCAGCGGGGGCGACTGGTACGAGCAGTACTTC. Protein product: CASSGGDWYEQYF. Looking up the rest from reference TRBV14 and TRBJ2-7 gives the full variable domain: EAGVTQFPSHSVIEKGQTVTLRCDPISGHDNLYWYRRVMGKEIKFLLHFVKESKQDESGMPNNRFLAERTGGTYSTLKVQPAELEDSGVYFCASSGGDWYEQYFGPGTRLTVT.

V and J are TRBV28 and TRBJ2-7, with D possibly TRBD1 on 6 matching bases. This CDR3 is built from 17 residues. V was shortened by 5 bases and J by 0 bases, with 20 bases between the two germline ends. Germline CDR1 reads MDHEN; CDR2 reads SYDVKM. The CDR3 here is CASSALLGGLASYEQYF. CDR3 coding DNA: TGTGCCAGCAGTGCCCTCCTTGGGGGCCTTGCCTCCTACGAGCAGTACTTC. Based on the CDR3 plus reference TRBV28 and TRBJ2-7, the full variable domain is DVKVTQSSRYLVKRTGEKVFLECVQDMDHENMFWYRQDPGLGLRLIYFSYDVKMKEKGDIPEGYSVSREKKERFSLILESASTNQTSMYLCASSALLGGLASYEQYFGPGTRLTVT.

The rearrangement links TRBV4-1 to TRBJ2-2; 10 bases align to TRBD2. The CDR3 consists of 19 residues. The germline V gene encodes CDR1 MGHRA and CDR2 YSYEKL. The trim removed 0 bases at V and 0 bases at J, leaving 7 bases unmatched. CDR3 nucleotide sequence: TGCGCCAGCAGCCAAGACGCGAGCGGGAGGGCCTCGAACACCGGGGAGCTGTTTTTT. It is translated as CASSQDASGRASNTGELFF.

This chain joins TRBV11-2 and TRBJ2-3; tentative D call: TRBD1 (7 bases). V was shortened by 4 bases and J by 4 bases, with 15 bases between the two germline ends. The length of the CDR3 is 15 residues. The germline V gene encodes CDR1 SGHAT and CDR2 FQNNGV. The CDR3 region has the DNA TGTGCCAGCAGCTCCCAGGGGGGTTTCGCAGATACGCAGTATTTT. It specifies CASSSQGGFADTQYF.

J is TRBJ2-1 and V is TRBV11-2, with 10 bases matching TRBD2. Germline loops: CDR1 SGHAT, CDR2 FQNNGV. CDR3 size: 15 residues. V gave up 5 bases and J gave up 7 bases; unmatched junction bases: 8. CDR3 sequence reads: CASSQVLAGKNEQFF. The CDR3 DNA follows: TGTGCCAGCAGCCAGGTACTAGCGGGAAAGAATGAGCAGTTCTTC.

V is TRBV30 and J is TRBJ2-1; D gene ambiguous. V gave up 5 bases and J gave up 3 bases, with 5 bases separating them. Germline CDR1 reads GTSNPN; CDR2 reads SVGIG (reference sequence). The CDR3 has 11 amino acids. The CDR3, as DNA: TGTGCCTGGCAGAACTACAATGAGCAGTTCTTC. Encoded protein: CAWQNYNEQFF.

The chain recombines TRBV6-1 with TRBJ2-2; 12 bases map to TRBD1. This CDR3 is 15 amino acids long. Germline V CDR1 and CDR2: MNHNS, SASEGT. J was trimmed by 7 bases and V by 10 bases; bases with no gene match: 10. CDR3 residues: CATTPGQGAIGELFF. The CDR3 coding sequence is TGTGCCACTACCCCGGGACAGGGGGCAATCGGGGAGCTGTTTTTT.

As DNA, the CDR3 is TGTGCCAGCAGCGGGACAGCGAGCTCCTACAATGAGCAGTTCTTC. Protein: CASSGTASSYNEQFF. This sequence joins TRBV2 and TRBJ2-1; 7 bases fit TRBD1. Germline-derived CDR1 and CDR2 are SNHLY and FYNNEI. The V segment lost 6 bases and the J segment 0 bases; nucleotides outside the gene matches: 5. The CDR3 extends over 15 amino acids. Complete variable domain (other parts from reference TRBV2 and TRBJ2-1): EPEVTQTPSHQVTQMGQEVILRCVPISNHLYFYWYRQILGQKVEFLVSFYNNEISEKSEIFDDQFSVERPDGSNFTLKIRSTKLEDSAMYFCASSGTASSYNEQFFGPGTRLTVL.

The gene calls are TRBV5-1 and TRBJ2-1; D might be TRBD2 (5 bases). Per the germline V gene, CDR1 is SGHRS and CDR2 is YFSETQ. The CDR3 totals 12 residues. V was trimmed by 4 bases and J by 8 bases, leaving 10 bases between them. In DNA, the CDR3 is TGCGCCAGCAGCCCCCCCGGGGATGAGCAGTTCTTC. Translation gives CASSPPGDEQFF.

V gene TRBV6-5 combines with J gene TRBJ1-2, with 9 positions matching TRBD1. Germline CDR1 reads MNHEY; CDR2 reads SVGAGI. The length of the CDR3 is 15 residues. The trim removed 10 bases at V and 5 bases at J, leaving 14 bases unmatched. The CDR3 reads CATYRDRVSGYGYTF. CDR3 bases: TGTGCCACATATAGGGACAGGGTTTCCGGATATGGCTACACCTTC.

The rearrangement joins TRBV29-1 to TRBJ2-4; TRBD1 matches 7 bases. There are 18 residues in the CDR3. V dropped 4 bases and J dropped 3; count of bases not matched to a gene: 18. Germline-derived CDR1 and CDR2 are SQVTM and ANQGSEA. CDR3 residues: CSVGPRQGVNDGKNIQYF. In DNA form, the CDR3 reads TGCAGCGTTGGTCCCAGACAGGGTGTGAACGACGGCAAAAACATTCAGTACTTC.

The rearrangement links TRBV5-1 to TRBJ1-4; no clear D gene. The V end lost 1 base, the J end lost 8 bases, and 12 bases lay between the germline ends. CDR1 is SGHRS, CDR2 YFSETQ, per germline. This CDR3 spans 14 amino acids. CDR3 coding DNA: TGCGCCAGCAGCTTGAACACCCTGAGGGAAAAACTGTTTTTT. This encodes CASSLNTLREKLFF.

J is TRBJ2-5 and V is TRBV9, with D tentatively TRBD1 (6 bases). Trimming removed 8 bases from V and 5 bases from J, with 16 bases in between. This CDR3 spans 13 amino acids. CDR1 is SGDLS, CDR2 YYNGEE, per germline. The CDR3 sequence is CASTQQGSETQYF. CDR3 in DNA: TGTGCCAGTACTCAACAGGGATCGGAGACCCAGTACTTC.

The chain combines TRBV30 with TRBJ2-1; 11 bases are a match to TRBD2. J gave up 4 bases and V 7 bases, and 9 bases lay outside the gene matches. Looked up from germline, CDR1 is GTSNPN and CDR2 is SVGIG (reference sequence). The CDR3 covers 15 residues. CDR3 DNA: TGTGCCTTTGGTACAGGGACTAGCGGATACAATGAGCAGTTCTTC. Protein product: CAFGTGTSGYNEQFF.

The rearrangement uses TRBV10-3 and TRBJ2-1; 13 nucleotides match TRBD2. Trimming at V came to 6 bases and at J to 5 bases, leaving 4 bases not matched to a gene. The CDR3 consists of 15 residues. Germline CDR1 ENHRY, CDR2 SYGVKD. CDR3 loop: CAIRSGTSGNNEQFF. The CDR3 coding sequence is TGTGCCATCAGATCAGGGACTAGCGGGAACAATGAGCAGTTCTTC.

This chain links TRBV9 with TRBJ1-1, with 7 nucleotides matching TRBD1. The CDR3 consists of 14 residues. CDR1 is SGDLS, CDR2 YYNGEE, per germline. V lost 4 bases to trimming and J lost 0 bases; unmatched junction nucleotides: 3. The CDR3 DNA sequence: TGTGCCAGCAGCAGACAGGGAGTGAACACTGAAGCTTTCTTT. It translates to CASSRQGVNTEAFF.

V is TRBV29-1 and J is TRBJ1-1, with 7 bases identical to TRBD1. Germline CDR1 and CDR2: SQVTM and ANQGSEA. This CDR3 has 18 residues. V was clipped by 1 base and J by 5 bases; unmatched bases: 19. The CDR3 protein is CSVEVGCQAGGVLTEAFF. The CDR3 nucleotides read TGCAGCGTTGAAGTTGGGTGTCAGGCAGGGGGAGTATTGACTGAAGCTTTCTTT.

The CDR3 nucleotides read TGTGCCAGCAGCTTAGGGCCTCGGGCACCCCTCCACTTT. Translated: CASSLGPRAPLHF. The V gene is TRBV7-6, the J gene TRBJ1-6; D gene ambiguous. The CDR3 is 13 amino acids. Germline values: CDR1 SGHVS, CDR2 FNYEAQ. V lost 1 base and J lost 11, with 9 bases in between.

The rearrangement uses TRBV27 and TRBJ1-5; D is unresolved. Looked up from germline, CDR1 is MNHEY and CDR2 is SMNVEV (reference sequence). The CDR3 loop spans 13 amino acids. Between the trimmed V and J ends, which lost 8 bases and 2 bases, there was a span of 10 bases. In DNA, the CDR3 is TGTGCCAGCTCGCCAACAGGCAATCAGCCCCAGCATTTT. As protein: CASSPTGNQPQHF.

The chain joins TRBV28 to TRBJ2-2; 9 bases map to TRBD1. CDR3 length: 19 amino acids. CDR1 is MDHEN, CDR2 SYDVKM, per germline. V gave up 6 bases and J gave up 0 bases; unmatched junction bases: 14. DNA of the CDR3: TGTGCCAGCAGGAGGGGGTACAGGGGGCTCCAATCGAACACCGGGGAGCTGTTTTTT. As protein: CASRRGYRGLQSNTGELFF.